These 15 T cell receptor beta chains share one sample of origin, sequenced in a study of human T cells and chemical hapten exposure. TCRdb recomputed calls from the RACE reads with MiXCR, one row per CDR3 protein. The sample holds tens of thousands of distinct CDR3 sequences, approximately 9.5% seen once. Time point given: patch test 2, 6 weeks after DPC sensitization. As to treatment: therapeutic diphenylcyclopropenone sensitization with weekly scalp DPC. The template was total RNA from unfractionated whole blood. Sequenced here: whole blood, sampled in connection with sensitization to the hapten diphenylcyclopropenone (DPC). The receptors derive from a young woman with alopecia areata. Some clones in this sample may be carry-over from other donors' samples.

The chain joins TRBV11-1 to TRBJ2-7, with D hard to call. Trimming left V 3 bases short and J 7 bases short, with 16 bases between. The germline CDR1 and CDR2 sequences are SGHAT and FQDESV (reference sequence). The CDR3 runs 14 residues. Written as DNA, the CDR3 is TGTGCCAGCAGCTTCGTTGGATTACGATCGGAGCAGTACTTC. Translating it yields CASSFVGLRSEQYF.

The rearrangement joins TRBV7-2 to TRBJ2-2; D is unresolved. The V end lost 1 base, the J end lost 3 bases, and 12 bases lay between the germline ends. CDR1 is SGHTA, CDR2 FQGNSA, per germline. The CDR3 is 16 amino acids. Here the CDR3 DNA reads TGTGCCAGCAGCTTAGTGTCAGTTCTAGACACCGGGGAGCTGTTTTTT. Its protein product is CASSLVSVLDTGELFF.

This clonotype was observed a few times. The chain uses TRBV3-1 and TRBJ1-6, with D maybe TRBD1 (6 bases). Between the trimmed V and J ends, which lost 0 bases and 7 bases, there was a span of 22 bases. The CDR3 covers 19 residues. Per the germline V gene, CDR1 is LGHDT and CDR2 is YNNKEL (reference sequence). This CDR3 reads CASSQDPPLFRGRNSPLHF. The CDR3 bases are TGTGCCAGCAGCCAAGATCCCCCTCTCTTCAGGGGTAGGAATTCACCCCTCCACTTT.

This clonotype was seen ten or more times. CDR3 amino acids: CASRLAGGPGETQYF. In DNA form, the CDR3 reads TGTGCCAGCAGACTAGCGGGGGGGCCTGGGGAGACCCAGTACTTC. V is TRBV12-3 or TRBV12-4 and J is TRBJ2-5, with 13 bases aligning to TRBD2. The CDR3 consists of 15 residues. The V gene end was trimmed by 6 bases and the J gene end by 5 bases; junction bases not matched to a gene: 6.

This chain links TRBV3-1 with TRBJ1-6; D is unclear. This CDR3 has 14 amino acids. Germline lookup yields CDR1 LGHDT and CDR2 YNNKEL (reference sequence). The V and J ends lost 2 bases and 2 bases respectively, with 4 bases between them. Here the CDR3 DNA reads TGTGCCAGCAGCCAACGACCCTATAATTCACCCCTCCACTTT. Its protein is CASSQRPYNSPLHF. Full variable domain (rest looked up from reference TRBV3-1 and TRBJ1-6): DTAVSQTPKYLVTQMGNDKSIKCEQNLGHDTMYWYKQDSKKFLKIMFSYNNKELIINETVPNRFSPKSPDKAHLNLHINSLELGDSAVYFCASSQRPYNSPLHFGNGTRLTVT.

This clonotype was seen a handful of times. The V call is TRBV28, the J call TRBJ2-7; TRBD1 might be the D (5 bases). The CDR3 loop spans 18 amino acids. V was pared by 3 bases and J by 0 bases, with 21 bases between. Germline CDR1 reads MDHEN; CDR2 reads SYDVKM. This chain's CDR3 is CASSFGHYVLRSSYEQYF. The CDR3 bases are TGTGCCAGCAGTTTTGGACATTACGTCTTGAGAAGCTCCTACGAGCAGTACTTC.

This clonotype was seen ten or more times. The chain uses TRBV28 and TRBJ2-1; TRBD1 might be the D (6 bases). CDR1 and CDR2 (germline): MDHEN, SYDVKM. The length of the CDR3 is 12 residues. V was clipped by 10 bases and J by 4 bases, with 11 bases between them. CDR3 nucleotides: TGTGCCACCACGGGACAATACAATGAGCAGTTCTTC. It specifies CATTGQYNEQFF.

This clonotype was observed many times. The chain couples TRBV4-2 to TRBJ1-2, with no clear D. There are 14 residues in the CDR3. Trimming cost V 0 bases and J 4 bases, with 9 bases left between them. Germline V gene sequence: CDR1 LGHNA, CDR2 YNFKEQ. CDR3 nucleotides: TGTGCCAGCAGCCAAGAGATGTCGGGCTATGGCTACACCTTC. It yields the protein CASSQEMSGYGYTF.

In this sample, this clonotype turned up a few times. The rearrangement uses TRBV5-1 and TRBJ2-2; TRBD1 is a possible D gene (5 bases). Germline assignment: CDR1 SGHRS and CDR2 YFSETQ. The V and J ends lost 1 base and 5 bases respectively, with 18 bases between them. CDR3 length: 17 residues. The CDR3 loop is CASSLSTPGIGTGELFF. In DNA, the CDR3 is TGCGCCAGCAGCTTGTCCACCCCAGGGATCGGGACCGGGGAGCTGTTTTTT. Looking up the rest from reference TRBV5-1 and TRBJ2-2 gives the full variable domain: KAGVTQTPRYLIKTRGQQVTLSCSPISGHRSVSWYQQTPGQGLQFLFEYFSETQRNKGNFPGRFSGRQFSNSRSEMNVSTLELGDSALYLCASSLSTPGIGTGELFFGEGSRLTVL.

This clonotype appeared once. The rearrangement uses TRBV7-8 and TRBJ2-2; 7 bases agree with TRBD1. V gave up 4 bases and J gave up 3 bases; unmatched junction bases: 5. This CDR3 contains 15 residues. Looked up from germline, CDR1 is SGHVS and CDR2 is FQNEAQ. In DNA, the CDR3 is TGTGCCAGCAGCTCGAAGGGGGCGGACACCGGGGAGCTGTTTTTT. Translating gives CASSSKGADTGELFF.

The chain combines TRBV7-2 with TRBJ2-7, with unresolved D. The germline V gene encodes CDR1 SGHTA and CDR2 FQGNSA. Trimming removed 1 base from V and 1 base from J, with 8 bases in between. The CDR3 has 14 amino acids. The CDR3 spells CASSLGPSSYEQYF. As DNA, the CDR3 is TGTGCCAGCAGCTTAGGCCCCTCTTCCTACGAGCAGTACTTC.

This chain connects TRBV28 to TRBJ2-7; possible D gene TRBD2, 5 bases. The ends were cut back, 6 bases at V and 3 bases at J, with 15 bases in the middle. Germline V gives CDR1 MDHEN, CDR2 SYDVKM. This CDR3 spans 14 amino acids. CDR3 loop: CASSPTPAVYEQYF. CDR3 in DNA: TGTGCCAGCAGCCCTACCCCAGCGGTCTACGAGCAGTACTTC. Variable domain in full (rest from reference TRBV28 and TRBJ2-7): DVKVTQSSRYLVKRTGEKVFLECVQDMDHENMFWYRQDPGLGLRLIYFSYDVKMKEKGDIPEGYSVSREKKERFSLILESASTNQTSMYLCASSPTPAVYEQYFGPGTRLTVT.

This clonotype was detected a few times. The genes are TRBV21-1 and TRBJ2-7. TRBV21-1 has pseudogene status. The CDR3 sequence is 15 residues long. CDR3 protein: CASSKPFSSTYEQYF. CDR3 sequence (DNA): TGTGCCAGCAGCAAACCGTTCTCCTCAACCTACGAGCAGTACTTC.

This clonotype has a count of ten or more. The chain recombines TRBV3-1 with TRBJ1-2; the D is unclear. CDR1 is LGHDT, CDR2 YNNKEL, per germline (reference sequence). CDR3 length: 11 residues. V was clipped by 1 base and J by 4 bases, with 1 base between them. The CDR3 coding sequence is TGTGCCAGCAGCCAAGCCTATGGCTACACCTTC. This sequence encodes CASSQAYGYTF.

This clonotype was seen a few times. The chain employs TRBV13 and TRBJ2-6; D is perhaps TRBD1 or TRBD2 (5 bases each). The germline V gene encodes CDR1 PRHDT and CDR2 FYEKMQ (reference sequence). The CDR3 spans 17 residues. Trimming took off 3 bases at V and 0 bases at J, with 12 bases between the two ends. CDR3 bases: TGTGCCAGCAGCTTCGGGACGCGAAACTCTGGGGCCAACGTCCTGACTTTC. Translated, it gives CASSFGTRNSGANVLTF.